This record covers a single T cell receptor (beta chain). The antigen is undetermined. CTLA-4 blockade with ipilimumab, together with focal radiation, was given to patients with chemo-refractory metastatic non-small-cell lung cancer. The data belong to a study of radiotherapy plus CTLA-4 blockade in lung cancer. The overall study: There were objective responses in 18% of patients, and 31% had disease control.

The assay was immunoSEQ multiplex PCR, and TCRdb's table has in-frame clones only and misses some. The sample shows 40,000 to 45,000 clones, 75% of them seen only once. General study findings and limits: Following radiotherapy plus ipilimumab, tumor-derived TCR clones expanded in the blood.

This CDR3 region has 13 residues. Germline V gene data show CDR1 as LNHDA and CDR2 as SQIVND (reference sequence). Trimming took off 5 bases at V and 4 bases at J, with 9 bases between the two ends. This sequence originates from a human donor with non-small cell lung cancer who had stable disease on radiotherapy plus ipilimumab. The chain uses TRBV19 and TRBJ2-1; no reliable D call. This material consisted of peripheral blood, taken from a patient treated with radiotherapy plus ipilimumab. CDR3 residues: CASSVQAYNEQFF. Written as DNA, the CDR3 is TGTGCCAGTAGTGTCCAAGCTTACAATGAGCAGTTCTTC.